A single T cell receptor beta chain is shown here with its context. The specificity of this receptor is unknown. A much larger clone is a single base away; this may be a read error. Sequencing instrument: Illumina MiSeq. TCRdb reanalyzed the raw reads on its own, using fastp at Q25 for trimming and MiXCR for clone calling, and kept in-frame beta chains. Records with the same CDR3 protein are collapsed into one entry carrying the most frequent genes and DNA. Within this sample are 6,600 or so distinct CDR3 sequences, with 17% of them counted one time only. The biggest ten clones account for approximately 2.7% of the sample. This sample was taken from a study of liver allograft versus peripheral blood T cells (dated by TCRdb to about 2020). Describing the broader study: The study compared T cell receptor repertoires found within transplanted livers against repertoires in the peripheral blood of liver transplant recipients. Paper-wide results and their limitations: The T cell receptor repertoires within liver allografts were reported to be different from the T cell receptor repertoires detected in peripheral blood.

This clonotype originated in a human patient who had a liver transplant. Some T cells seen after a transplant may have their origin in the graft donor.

The CDR3 protein sequence reads: CASSLLGGGEKLFF. DNA sequence: TGTGCCAGCAGTTTATTAGGGGGGGGGGAAAAACTGTTTTTT. The rearrangement combines TRBV28 with TRBJ1-4; the D region possibly corresponds to TRBD1 (6 bases align). Sequences MDHEN (CDR1) and SYDVKM (CDR2) are obtained from the germline V gene. The CDR3 runs 14 residues from the cysteine to the phenylalanine. Here the CDR3 DNA is all that survives: 42 bases in frame from base 1. Trimming removed 1 base from V and 8 bases from J, leaving 11 bases between the germline ends.